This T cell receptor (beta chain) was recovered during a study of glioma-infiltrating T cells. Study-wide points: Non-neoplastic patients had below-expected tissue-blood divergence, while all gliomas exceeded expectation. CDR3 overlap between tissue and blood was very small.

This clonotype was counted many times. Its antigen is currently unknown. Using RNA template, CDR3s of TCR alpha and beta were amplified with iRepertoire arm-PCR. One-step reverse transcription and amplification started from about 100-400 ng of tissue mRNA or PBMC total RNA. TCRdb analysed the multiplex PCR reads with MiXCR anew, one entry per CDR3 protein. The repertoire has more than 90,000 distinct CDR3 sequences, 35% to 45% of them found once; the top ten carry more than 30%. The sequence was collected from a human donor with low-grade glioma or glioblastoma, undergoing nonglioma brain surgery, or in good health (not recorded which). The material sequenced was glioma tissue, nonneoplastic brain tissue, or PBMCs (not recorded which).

For the CDR3, the DNA is TGTGCCAGCAGTGAAGGACAGGTCATCAATCAGCCCCAGCATTTT. It yields the protein CASSEGQVINQPQHF. The chain has TRBV2 and TRBJ1-5; a weak D match, TRBD1 (6 bases). The CDR3 is made up of 15 amino acids. The germline V gene encodes CDR1 SNHLY and CDR2 FYNNEI. V lost 1 base and J 3 bases, leaving 10 bases between the germline ends.